Sequencing of this T cell receptor (beta chain) was carried out in a study of blood T cell repertoires in COVID-19. As for the study in general: Specimens from acute and convalescent COVID-19 originated in the United States, Italy and Spain. Sample material is recorded as cDNA or gDNA derived from T cells, B-cell-depleted T cells, or PBMCs.

Authors' processing steps: Nucleated cell counts were estimated from reference gene primer amplification. TCRdb's table, derived via immunoSEQ multiplex PCR, lists solely in-frame clones and lacks some. That table gives V, J and clone size, and the DNA gave D and trimming. The profile covers approximately 110,000 clones, with approximately 74% appearing a single time and about 5.5% taken by the ten largest. The CDR3 totals 13 residues. Between the trimmed V and J ends, which lost 3 bases and 2 bases, there was a span of 5 bases. The germline V gene has CDR1 MDHEN and CDR2 SYDVKM. The Seattle site enrolled patients during active infection and followed them longitudinally.

This sequence was found in a man at least 80 years old with COVID-19, enrolled during active disease. The sequenced material came from peripheral blood. The chain combines TRBV28 with TRBJ1-5; D ambiguous. CDR3 nucleotides: TGTGCCAGCAGTTTGGCGGGCAATCAGCCCCAGCATTTT. This translates into CASSLAGNQPQHF.